The 13 T cell receptor beta chains below all came from one sample that was sequenced in a study of T cell repertoires in cytomegalovirus infection. From the reads, TCRdb called clonotypes with MiXCR, one entry per CDR3 protein. The sample includes a few hundred thousand distinct CDR3 sequences, roughly 13% of them seen just once. The sample consisted of PBMCs. Receptor source: a human donor in good health (CMV status not recorded). Some clones in this sample may be carry-over from other donors' samples.

The rearrangement joins TRBV5-6 to TRBJ2-1, with 8 nucleotides matching TRBD2. This CDR3 is built from 14 residues. The germline V gene encodes CDR1 SGHDT and CDR2 YYEEEE. The ends lost 4 bases at V and 9 bases at J; junction bases unmatched: 9. The CDR3 reads CASSPPGTRGEQFF. In DNA, the CDR3 is TGTGCCAGCAGCCCACCGGGGACTAGAGGTGAGCAGTTCTTC.

This chain connects TRBV9 to TRBJ1-2, with D hard to call. Between the trimmed V and J ends, which lost 1 base and 6 bases, there was a span of 10 bases. The CDR3 has 13 amino acids. The germline V gene has CDR1 SGDLS and CDR2 YYNGEE. The CDR3: CASSVHGADGYTF. For the CDR3, the DNA is TGTGCCAGCAGCGTACACGGAGCGGATGGCTACACCTTC.

The table lists this clonotype with a few counts. The chain combines TRBV20-1 with TRBJ1-1, with TRBD1 matching over 7 bases. V trimming: 3 bases; J trimming: 1 base; junction bases outside the gene matches: 8. CDR1 is DFQATT and CDR2 is SNEGSKA in the germline V gene (reference sequence). The CDR3 consists of 15 residues. DNA of the CDR3: TGCAGTGCTAGTGGGGGCGGGACAGCGAACACTGAAGCTTTCTTT. As protein: CSASGGGTANTEAFF.

In this sample, this clonotype turned up a few times. V and J are TRBV29-1 and TRBJ2-3; 9 nucleotides agree with TRBD1. This CDR3 spans 18 amino acids. Germline V gene data show CDR1 as SQVTM and CDR2 as ANQGSEA. The V gene end was trimmed by 0 bases and the J gene end by 1 base; junction bases not matched to a gene: 11. The CDR3 nucleotides read TGCAGCGTTGAAGATCCGGGACAGGGACCTGCTCGCACAGATACGCAGTATTTT. This translates into CSVEDPGQGPARTDTQYF.

This clonotype was counted many times. In nucleotides, the CDR3 is TGTGCCAGCTCCGCCGGGACAGGGACTTCTGGAAACACCATATATTTT. As protein: CASSAGTGTSGNTIYF. The chain recombines TRBV18 with TRBJ1-3, with 9 nucleotides matching TRBD1. With V trimmed by 6 bases and J by 1 base, 7 bases remained unmatched. Germline V lookup: CDR1 KGHSH, CDR2 LQKENI. CDR3 length: 16 amino acids.

The rearrangement uses TRBV29-1 and TRBJ2-1; 8 bases agree with TRBD2. From germline, CDR1 is SQVTM and CDR2 ANQGSEA. After removal of 7 bases from V and 9 bases from J, the junction contained 11 bases not matched to a gene. The CDR3 totals 13 residues. CDR3: CSGTRAGGGEQFF. DNA for the CDR3: TGCAGCGGGACAAGGGCGGGGGGCGGTGAGCAGTTCTTC.

The table lists this clonotype with many counts. V and J are TRBV7-2 and TRBJ2-3; TRBD2 agrees at 12 bases. The germline gives CDR1 SGHTA, CDR2 FQGNSA. Trimming took 5 bases from V and 5 from J; bases not matched to a gene: 11. The CDR3 totals 17 residues. For the CDR3, the DNA is TGTGCCAGCAGCCTATTCGAATCGGGACTAGCGGGAGATACGCAGTATTTT. Amino acid sequence: CASSLFESGLAGDTQYF.

The chain joins TRBV14 to TRBJ2-1, with 8 bases that match TRBD2. Germline V lookup: CDR1 SGHDN, CDR2 FVKESK. The CDR3 has 15 amino acids. The trim removed 4 bases at V and 6 bases at J, leaving 8 bases unmatched. DNA of the CDR3: TGTGCCAGCAGCCCCTCCAGCGGGAGTATCAATGAGCAGTTCTTC. Encoded protein: CASSPSSGSINEQFF.

This clonotype showed up just once. The chain uses TRBV20-1 and TRBJ2-7, with 7 bases lining up with TRBD1. Germline CDR1 and CDR2: DFQATT and SNEGSKA (reference sequence). J was trimmed by 4 bases and V by 2 bases; bases with no gene match: 11. CDR3 length: 15 amino acids. The CDR3 sequence is CSARWVRGGHYEQYF. CDR3 DNA sequence: TGCAGTGCTAGATGGGTTCGAGGGGGCCATTACGAGCAGTACTTC.

This clonotype is labeled large (0.1 to 1%). The CDR3 loop is CASSPYRVVPPSSGNTIYF. CDR3 DNA sequence: TGTGCCAGCAGCCCCTATAGGGTCGTACCCCCTTCCTCTGGAAACACCATATATTTT. The V gene is TRBV7-8, the J gene TRBJ1-3; D is uncertain. Germline V gives CDR1 SGHVS, CDR2 FQNEAQ. The ends were cut back, 5 bases at V and 0 bases at J, with 23 bases in the middle. This CDR3 contains 19 residues.

The V and J genes are TRBV7-9 and TRBJ2-1; 10 nucleotides align to TRBD2. The CDR3 runs 14 residues. V gave up 7 bases and J gave up 3 bases; unmatched junction bases: 3. Germline lookup yields CDR1 SEHNR and CDR2 FQNEAQ (reference sequence). For the CDR3, the DNA is TGTGCCAGCAACCTAGCGGGGGACTACAATGAGCAGTTCTTC. Protein sequence: CASNLAGDYNEQFF.

This clonotype showed up just once. The V call is TRBV28, the J call TRBJ2-1, with D perhaps matching TRBD1 (5 bases). The CDR3 has 12 residues. V gave up 2 bases and J gave up 9 bases, with 8 bases separating them. The germline V gene has CDR1 MDHEN and CDR2 SYDVKM. The CDR3 here is CASSLQGTEQFF. For the CDR3, the DNA is TGTGCCAGCAGTTTACAGGGAACTGAGCAGTTCTTC.

This clonotype was picked up many times. Its ends do not fully match the called genes, so a read error is possible. This rearrangement joins TRBV7-2 to TRBJ2-7, with a tentative D call TRBD1 (6 bases). From germline, CDR1 is SGHTA and CDR2 FQGNSA. The CDR3 sequence is 13 residues long. CDR3 sequence reads: CASSLSVTGGRKF. CDR3 DNA sequence: TGTGCCAGCAGCTTATCCGTGACAGGCGGCCGGAAGTTC.